This TCR beta chain comes out of a study of monozygotic twins with inflammatory bowel disease. Germline values: CDR1 LGHNA, CDR2 YSLEER. CDR3 size: 15 residues. TCRdb reprocessed the 5' RACE reads, with one entry per CDR3 protein and no DNA. In all, the sample yields 400,000 or so distinct CDR3 sequences. The sample taken for sequencing was blood. The clonotype comes from a human donor with ulcerative colitis or Crohn's disease, or a healthy co-twin of an affected twin (not recorded which). V and J are TRBV4-3 and TRBJ2-7. CDR3 region: CASSQDRAATYEQYF.